Listed here are 2 T cell receptor beta chains from one sample, sequenced in a study of blood T cell repertoires in COVID-19. Here immunoSEQ multiplex PCR was the method, and the copy in TCRdb shows in-frame clones only, minus some. Found here are approximately 150,000 clones, around four fifths of them singletons; the top ten hold roughly a fifth. The sequencing input was peripheral blood. The receptors here all came from an elderly woman with acute or convalescent COVID-19.

The chain has TRBV28 and TRBJ2-7; 12 positions agree with TRBD2. The germline V gene encodes CDR1 MDHEN and CDR2 SYDVKM. V lost 5 bases, J lost 5 bases, and 10 bases stayed unmatched. The CDR3 runs 16 residues. The CDR3 region has the DNA TGTGCCAGCAGTCTAGCGGGAGGGCCGTTGGGGGACGAGCAGTACTTC. Amino acids: CASSLAGGPLGDEQYF.

This clone was recorded a few times. V is TRBV11-3 and J is TRBJ2-2, with TRBD1 matching 7 bases. The CDR3 is 15 residues long. The V segment lost 3 bases and the J segment 5 bases; nucleotides outside the gene matches: 6. Germline loops: CDR1 SGHNT, CDR2 YENEEA. CDR3: CASSLSRGLTGELFF. The CDR3 region has the DNA TGTGCCAGCAGCTTGTCTAGGGGGCTAACCGGGGAGCTGTTTTTT.